Presented here are 28 T cell receptor beta chains from one specimen sequenced in a study of blood T cell repertoires in COVID-19. Here immunoSEQ multiplex PCR was the method, and the copy in TCRdb shows in-frame clones only, minus some. The sample includes over 250,000 clones, under 90% of them seen just once. The specimen sequenced was PBMCs or T cells enriched from blood (not recorded which). The receptors derive from an older woman who had recovered from COVID-19.

The chain couples TRBV10-2 to TRBJ1-1; TRBD1 is a possible D gene (5 bases). Trimming stripped 4 bases from V and 4 bases from J, with 10 bases between. Looked up from germline, CDR1 is WSHSY and CDR2 is SAAADI. The CDR3 covers 13 residues. DNA of the CDR3: TGCGCCAGCAGTGGAAGGACATCCACTGAAGCTTTCTTT. Translated, it gives CASSGRTSTEAFF.

The V call is TRBV6-1, the J call TRBJ2-1; TRBD2 agrees at 11 bases. Unmatched junction bases numbered 15, after V lost 1 base and J lost 13 bases. Germline CDR1 reads MNHNS; CDR2 reads SASEGT. The CDR3 spans 17 residues. The CDR3 sequence: CASSEDPGLAVQFPQFF. For the CDR3, the DNA is TGTGCCAGCAGTGAAGATCCGGGACTAGCGGTACAATTTCCACAGTTCTTC.

V and J are TRBV28 and TRBJ1-3; D is unresolved. V was clipped by 2 bases and J by 5 bases, with 10 bases between them. The length of the CDR3 is 14 residues. The germline gives CDR1 MDHEN, CDR2 SYDVKM. The CDR3 protein is CASSLGQARNTIYF. CDR3 DNA sequence: TGTGCCAGCAGTTTAGGTCAGGCCCGAAACACCATATATTTT.

The chain links TRBV23-1 to TRBJ1-5, with a tentative D call TRBD1 (5 bases). TRBV23-1 is classed as an ORF, of uncertain function. This CDR3 spans 19 amino acids. V lost 0 bases to trimming and J lost 8 bases, with 26 bases between them. The CDR3 loop reads CASSQSLMPSGAAIKPQHF. DNA of the CDR3: TGCGCCAGCAGTCAATCCCTAATGCCCTCTGGGGCAGCCATAAAGCCCCAGCATTTT.

The V gene is TRBV4-1, the J gene TRBJ1-2, with D unclear. V gave up 3 bases and J gave up 4 bases, with 21 bases separating them. CDR1 and CDR2 (germline): MGHRA, YSYEKL. This CDR3 contains 17 residues. CDR3 protein: CASSHPSGGADGYGYTF. CDR3 nucleotides: TGCGCCAGCAGCCACCCCTCAGGTGGAGCGGACGGCTATGGCTACACCTTC.

This clone was seen a few times. The chain employs TRBV2 and TRBJ1-2; D might be TRBD1 (5 bases). CDR1 and CDR2 from the germline V gene are SNHLY and FYNNEI. Trimming took 7 bases from V and 4 from J, leaving 10 bases between them. The CDR3 covers 12 residues. The CDR3, as DNA: TGTGCCAGCACGGGGGACTCCTATGGCTACACCTTC. It is translated as CASTGDSYGYTF.

The chain combines TRBV6-1 with TRBJ1-5, with D unclear. Looked up from germline, CDR1 is MNHNS and CDR2 is SASEGT. Trimming shortened V by 1 base and J by 3 bases, and 7 bases separated the two germline ends. The length of the CDR3 is 14 residues. The CDR3 nucleotides read TGTGCCAGCAGTGAAGGCGGACTCAATCAGCCCCAGCATTTT. Its protein product is CASSEGGLNQPQHF.

The rearrangement links TRBV30 to TRBJ1-3, with a weak D call TRBD1 (6 bases). Germline-derived CDR1 and CDR2 are GTSNPN and SVGIG (reference sequence). CDR3 length: 14 amino acids. Trimming stripped 4 bases from V and 0 bases from J, with 10 bases between. Written as DNA, the CDR3 is TGTGCCTGGATAGGACAGAGCTCTGGAAACACCATATATTTT. Translating it yields CAWIGQSSGNTIYF.

This clone showed up just once. The chain carries TRBV2 and TRBJ2-3; 10 bases fit TRBD2. This CDR3 is built from 18 residues. Germline V CDR1 and CDR2: SNHLY, FYNNEI. After removal of 4 bases from V and 0 bases from J, the junction contained 10 bases not matched to a gene. The DNA for the CDR3 is TGTGCCAGCAGTGTGTTGTCAGCGGGGGGGACTAGCACAGATACGCAGTATTTT. Protein sequence: CASSVLSAGGTSTDTQYF.

This sequence joins TRBV6-4 and TRBJ2-5; D not resolved. The CDR3 has 11 residues. Germline V gene sequence: CDR1 MRHNA, CDR2 SNTAGT. V was clipped by 8 bases and J by 2 bases, with 6 bases between them. The CDR3: CASGPQETQYF. In DNA, the CDR3 is TGTGCCAGCGGGCCTCAAGAGACCCAGTACTTC.

This clone was recorded once. The chain is built from TRBV7-8 and TRBJ2-2; 9 nucleotides align to TRBD1. Looked up from germline, CDR1 is SGHVS and CDR2 is FQNEAQ. This CDR3 is 16 amino acids long. V lost 3 bases to trimming and J lost 3 bases; unmatched junction nucleotides: 5. The CDR3 sequence is CASSFYRDRDTGELFF. DNA for the CDR3: TGTGCCAGCAGCTTTTACCGGGACAGGGACACCGGGGAGCTGTTTTTT.

V is TRBV7-3 and J is TRBJ2-1; 10 bases align to TRBD1. The trim removed 4 bases at V and 7 bases at J, leaving 7 bases unmatched. This CDR3 comprises 15 residues. The germline V gene encodes CDR1 SGHTA and CDR2 FQGTGA. CDR3 protein: CASSSGQGEGNEQFF. The CDR3 nucleotides read TGTGCCAGCAGCTCCGGACAGGGGGAAGGGAATGAGCAGTTCTTC. The complete variable domain, with remaining parts taken from reference TRBV7-3 and TRBJ2-1, reads GAGVSQTPSNKVTEKGKYVELRCDPISGHTALYWYRQSLGQGPEFLIYFQGTGAADDSGLPNDRFFAVRPEGSVSTLKIQRTERGDSAVYLCASSSGQGEGNEQFFGPGTRLTVL.

This clone was seen just once. The V and J genes are TRBV9 and TRBJ2-1, with TRBD1 matching 9 bases. V lost 5 bases and J lost 11; bases outside the gene matches: 8. From germline, CDR1 is SGDLS and CDR2 YYNGEE. The CDR3 runs 13 residues. Here the CDR3 reads CASSQTGGEKQFF. The CDR3 DNA sequence: TGTGCCAGCAGTCAAACAGGGGGCGAGAAGCAGTTCTTC.

The genes are TRBV4-1 and TRBJ2-3, with 8 bases fitting TRBD1. The CDR3 contains 14 residues. CDR1 and CDR2 from the germline V gene are MGHRA and YSYEKL. J gave up 5 bases and V 3 bases, and 4 bases lay outside the gene matches. Written as DNA, the CDR3 is TGCGCCAGCAGCCAGGACAGGGTGGGAGATACGCAGTATTTT. It encodes CASSQDRVGDTQYF.

The chain has TRBV5-1 and TRBJ1-1; D is ambiguous. Germline CDR1 is SGHRS and CDR2 is YFSETQ. This CDR3 is built from 11 residues. CDR3 in amino acids: CALRERVYAFF. CDR3 nucleotides: TGCGCACTAAGGGAGAGAGTCTACGCTTTCTTT.

The V and J genes are TRBV5-4 and TRBJ2-1; 14 positions agree with TRBD2. The CDR3 covers 18 residues. V shed 4 bases, J shed 6 bases, and the junction held 12 bases outside the gene matches. CDR1 and CDR2 from the germline V gene are SGHNT and YYREEE (reference sequence). CDR3 DNA sequence: TGTGCCAGCAGCCCGGGACTAGCGGGAGAGTATATAGGCAATGAGCAGTTCTTC. Protein: CASSPGLAGEYIGNEQFF.

This chain connects TRBV4-1 to TRBJ1-2; D gene ambiguous. Germline V CDR1 and CDR2: MGHRA, YSYEKL. This CDR3 comprises 14 residues. The germline V and J ends were trimmed by 1 base and 4 bases, with 10 bases remaining between them. The CDR3: CASSQAQVGYGYTF. The DNA of the CDR3 is TGCGCCAGCAGCCAAGCGCAGGTTGGCTATGGCTACACCTTC.

The chain combines TRBV29-1 with TRBJ2-7; 7 bases map to TRBD1. V was clipped by 7 bases and J by 4 bases; unmatched bases: 10. This CDR3 contains 13 residues. Germline V CDR1 and CDR2: SQVTM, ANQGSEA. DNA for the CDR3: TGCAGCGCCGTCCTGGGGACAGTTTACGAGCAGTACTTC. Its translation: CSAVLGTVYEQYF.

This clone was seen once. V and J are TRBV4-1 and TRBJ2-3, with 7 nucleotides matching TRBD2. The CDR3 consists of 16 residues. Germline V gene lookup returns CDR1 MGHRA and CDR2 YSYEKL. V dropped 3 bases and J dropped 2; count of bases not matched to a gene: 8. The DNA of the CDR3 is TGCGCCAGCAGCCAGTCCAAGCGGGGACTCACAGATACGCAGTATTTT. Its translation is CASSQSKRGLTDTQYF.

The J gene is TRBJ1-5, the V gene TRBV27; no clear D. The CDR3 contains 14 residues. CDR1 MNHEY and CDR2 SMNVEV come from the germline V gene (reference sequence). The V and J ends lost 0 bases and 3 bases respectively, with 6 bases between them. CDR3 coding DNA: TGTGCCAGCAGTTTATCGCTAGTCAATCAGCCCCAGCATTTT. This codes for CASSLSLVNQPQHF.

The chain recombines TRBV7-2 with TRBJ2-7; 8 bases fit TRBD1. The CDR3 totals 17 residues. Germline CDR1 reads SGHTA; CDR2 reads FQGNSA. V lost 2 bases and J lost 1; bases outside the gene matches: 10. This chain's CDR3 is CASSLTRTGKKSYEQYF. DNA for the CDR3: TGTGCCAGCAGCTTAACTCGGACAGGGAAGAAATCCTACGAGCAGTACTTC.

V is TRBV5-1 and J is TRBJ1-3; 7 nucleotides align to TRBD1. V was clipped by 1 base and J by 0 bases; unmatched bases: 4. Germline-derived CDR1 and CDR2 are SGHRS and YFSETQ. This CDR3 has 16 residues. The CDR3 DNA reads TGCGCCAGCAGCTTGCTGGGACAGACCTCTGGAAACACCATATATTTT. Residues: CASSLLGQTSGNTIYF.

The rearrangement uses TRBV19 and TRBJ1-1; 7 bases are shared with TRBD1. CDR3 length: 13 amino acids. From germline, CDR1 is LNHDA and CDR2 SQIVND (reference sequence). After removal of 4 bases from V and 2 bases from J, the junction contained 1 base not matched to a gene. The CDR3 here is CASSTGGNTEAFF. CDR3 coding DNA: TGTGCCAGTAGTACAGGGGGAAACACTGAAGCTTTCTTT.

J is TRBJ1-2 and V is TRBV6-5; 7 bases are a match to TRBD1. With V trimmed by 6 bases and J by 3 bases, 7 bases remained unmatched. The germline V gene encodes CDR1 MNHEY and CDR2 SVGAGI. CDR3 length: 14 amino acids. CDR3 sequence (DNA): TGTGCCAGCAGGGGGACACAGGGGCACTATGGCTACACCTTC. It codes for CASRGTQGHYGYTF.

This chain links TRBV5-4 with TRBJ2-3, with 12 bases that match TRBD2. The CDR3 contains 16 residues. V was pared by 4 bases and J by 4 bases, with 7 bases of the junction left unmatched. Germline lookup yields CDR1 SGHNT and CDR2 YYREEE (reference sequence). The CDR3 sequence is CASSTPGLAGSDTQYF. As DNA, the CDR3 is TGTGCCAGCAGCACTCCCGGACTAGCGGGATCAGATACGCAGTATTTT.

The sample holds one count of this clone. The chain recombines TRBV18 with TRBJ1-1; D not resolved. This CDR3 is 15 amino acids long. Germline loops: CDR1 KGHSH, CDR2 LQKENI. With 2 bases removed from V and 0 bases from J, the gap between germline ends came to 10 bases. CDR3 sequence: CASSPGSPVNTEAFF. DNA for the CDR3: TGTGCCAGCTCACCAGGGAGCCCCGTGAACACTGAAGCTTTCTTT.

The V gene is TRBV5-6, the J gene TRBJ1-1; D not certain. Germline V CDR1 and CDR2: SGHDT, YYEEEE. The CDR3 extends over 13 amino acids. Trimming removed 0 bases at V and 3 bases at J, with 6 bases between. The chain's CDR3 is CASSLARDTEAFF. DNA for the CDR3: TGTGCCAGCAGCTTGGCCCGAGACACTGAAGCTTTCTTT.

Only one count was recorded for this clone. The V call is TRBV18, the J call TRBJ1-3; 7 nucleotides agree with TRBD1. Germline CDR1 KGHSH, CDR2 LQKENI. Trimming at V came to 5 bases and at J to 0 bases, leaving 4 bases not matched to a gene. This CDR3 comprises 15 residues. The DNA of the CDR3 is TGTGCCAGCTCATCCCGGGACAGCTCTGGAAACACCATATATTTT. The encoded protein is CASSSRDSSGNTIYF.